The rows below give T cell receptor beta chains drawn from one sample of a study of T-cell reconstitution after alpha-beta-depleted transplantation in children. A single record per CDR3 protein comes from TCRdb applying MiXCR to the PCR reads. The table has fewer than 550,000 distinct CDR3 sequences, roughly 16% seen once. Sequencing was performed on PBMCs, mostly from graft donor cells, taken 360 days after TCRalphabeta/CD19-depleted stem cell transplant. The receptor set was obtained from a boy in the first two years of life who had a stem cell transplant for Wiskott-Aldrich syndrome, so the T cells may come from the graft donor. Both conserved end residues are part of each CDR3. D genes are given only for firm matches. A clone size is listed for some rows: how often the clone was seen (once, few, many), or a class if it is expanded.

TRBJ2-7 14 - TRBV12-3/TRBV12-4 - CASTKSPGTYEQYF TGTGCCAGCACCAAGTCGCCGGGAACCTACGAGCAGTACTTC
TRBJ2-1 16 few TRBV24-1 TRBD1 CATSDHRGATYNEQFF TGTGCCACCAGTGATCACAGGGGAGCTACCTACAATGAGCAGTTCTTC
TRBJ1-5 13 few TRBV5-1 - CASSNRVGQPQHF TGCGCCAGCAGTAACAGGGTTGGTCAGCCCCAGCATTTT
TRBJ2-2 17 few TRBV4-1 TRBD1 CASSQGTTGGYTGELFF TGCGCCAGCAGCCAAGGGACAACAGGGGGCTACACCGGGGAGCTGTTTTTT
TRBJ2-4 17 - TRBV12-3/TRBV12-4 - CASSSRGKFLAKNIQYF TGTGCCAGCAGTTCGAGGGGAAAATTTCTAGCCAAAAACATTCAGTACTTC
TRBJ1-1 14 - TRBV5-1 - CASSRVGSNTEAFF TGCGCCAGCAGCCGGGTGGGGTCGAACACTGAAGCTTTCTTT
TRBJ2-7 13 - TRBV12-3/TRBV12-4 - CASSLFALYEQYF TGTGCCAGCAGTTTATTCGCGCTGTACGAGCAGTACTTC
TRBJ1-4 14 - TRBV5-1 - CASSLGPGNEKLFF TGCGCCAGCAGCTTGGGTCCTGGCAATGAAAAACTGTTTTTT
TRBJ1-2 16 - TRBV14 - CASSRGDSRRGYGYTF TGTGCCAGCAGCCGCGGAGATTCCAGGCGCGGCTATGGCTACACCTTC
TRBJ2-7 14 - TRBV20-1 - CSAPRAGRTYEQYF TGCAGTGCCCCCCGGGCAGGTCGAACCTACGAGCAGTACTTC